A single sample gave rise to the 23 T cell receptor beta chains below, sequenced in a study of CD8+CD57+ T cells in acquired aplastic anemia. Both TCR beta VDJ combination and CDR3 sequence profiling were carried out. Genomic DNA was the template for this profiling. MiXCR was run by TCRdb on the reads, yielding one entry per CDR3 protein. The repertoire holds approximately 200,000 distinct CDR3 sequences, with about 59% as singletons. Material for sequencing was sorted CD4+, CD8+, or CD8+CD57+ T cells (not recorded which) from PBMCs. These receptors were collected from a human donor in good health.

The chain employs TRBV5-1 and TRBJ1-1, with no clear D. Germline lookup yields CDR1 SGHRS and CDR2 YFSETQ. Trimming took 2 bases from V and 3 from J, leaving 8 bases between them. The CDR3 spans 13 residues. The DNA of the CDR3 is TGCGCCAGCAGCTTCGACATGGACACTGAAGCTTTCTTT. The encoded protein is CASSFDMDTEAFF.

V gene TRBV7-2 combines with J gene TRBJ2-3; no definite D call. V gave up 1 base and J gave up 6 bases, with 11 bases separating them. The germline V gene encodes CDR1 SGHTA and CDR2 FQGNSA. The CDR3 has 14 amino acids. CDR3 loop: CASSLVVTRDTQYF. CDR3 coding DNA: TGTGCCAGCAGCTTAGTGGTCACGAGGGATACGCAGTATTTT.

This clonotype was recorded many times. This chain joins TRBV5-6 and TRBJ2-3; 7 bases match TRBD2. This CDR3 is 15 amino acids long. Trimming took 2 bases from V and 3 from J; bases not matched to a gene: 6. CDR1 SGHDT and CDR2 YYEEEE come from the germline V gene. CDR3 amino acids: CASSFTTGGTDTQYF. CDR3 DNA: TGTGCCAGCAGCTTCACGACGGGAGGAACAGATACGCAGTATTTT.

The chain combines TRBV29-1 with TRBJ1-1; D unresolved. This CDR3 spans 12 amino acids. V dropped 5 bases and J dropped 6 bases, with 13 bases sitting between them. Germline V gene data show CDR1 as SQVTM and CDR2 as ANQGSEA. The CDR3 sequence is CSVQALGSEAFF. The CDR3 coding sequence is TGCAGCGTTCAGGCTTTGGGCTCTGAAGCTTTCTTT.

A few counts support this clonotype. V usage is TRBV19 and J usage is TRBJ2-7; TRBD1 matches 9 bases. The CDR3 is made up of 14 amino acids. V shed 4 bases and J 6 bases; nucleotides not matched to a gene: 7. Germline assignment: CDR1 LNHDA and CDR2 SQIVND (reference sequence). The CDR3 nucleotides read TGTGCCAGTAGTACCGGGACAGGGCTGTTCGAGCAGTACTTC. Translated: CASSTGTGLFEQYF. Full variable domain (rest looked up from reference TRBV19 and TRBJ2-7): DGGITQSPKYLFRKEGQNVTLSCEQNLNHDAMYWYRQDPGQGLRLIYYSQIVNDFQKGDIAEGYSVSREKKESFPLTVTSAQKNPTAFYLCASSTGTGLFEQYFGPGTRLTVT.

The chain combines TRBV7-8 with TRBJ2-1; TRBD1 matches at 9 bases. The CDR3 is 14 residues long. Germline CDR1 is SGHVS and CDR2 is FQNEAQ. Trimming removed 7 bases from V and 9 bases from J; junction bases left unmatched: 10. CDR3 amino acids: CASTPLGTGIEQFF. The CDR3 DNA reads as TGTGCCAGCACCCCCCTCGGGACAGGGATTGAGCAGTTCTTC.

This chain connects TRBV7-9 to TRBJ1-6; D gene unclear. The CDR3 is made up of 15 amino acids. The germline CDR1 and CDR2 sequences are SEHNR and FQNEAQ (reference sequence). The V end lost 6 bases, the J end lost 0 bases, and 9 bases lay between the germline ends. The CDR3 DNA reads as TGTGCCAGCAGGCAGTGGAGCTCCTATAATTCACCCCTCCACTTT. Translation gives CASRQWSSYNSPLHF.

This clonotype appeared many times. V is TRBV9 and J is TRBJ2-7; TRBD2 aligns across 12 bases. Trimming took 3 bases from V and 6 from J; bases not matched to a gene: 7. Per germline, CDR1 SGDLS and CDR2 YYNGEE. This CDR3 spans 15 amino acids. CDR3 coding DNA: TGTGCCAGCAGCGCTAGCGGGGGGGCTCTGTTCGAGCAGTACTTC. It is translated as CASSASGGALFEQYF.

This chain connects TRBV19 to TRBJ2-5; TRBD1 matches 7 bases. CDR1 is LNHDA and CDR2 is SQIVND in the germline V gene (reference sequence). V was clipped by 1 base and J by 2 bases; unmatched bases: 7. CDR3 length: 16 residues. CDR3 DNA sequence: TGTGCCAGTAGTATAGGGTTGGGACAGAGTCAAGAGACCCAGTACTTC. This codes for CASSIGLGQSQETQYF.

V usage is TRBV7-2 and J usage is TRBJ2-1; 14 bases align to TRBD2. The V and J ends lost 2 bases and 5 bases, in that order; junction bases with no gene match: 2. Germline CDR1 is SGHTA and CDR2 is FQGNSA. This CDR3 has 16 residues. The CDR3 loop is CASSLWGLAGDNEQFF. The CDR3 DNA follows: TGTGCCAGCAGCTTATGGGGACTAGCGGGGGACAATGAGCAGTTCTTC.

The rearrangement joins TRBV20-1 to TRBJ2-7; 10 bases map to TRBD1. Germline V gene data show CDR1 as DFQATT and CDR2 as SNEGSKA (reference sequence). This CDR3 is 13 amino acids long. In DNA, the CDR3 is TGCAGCGGAGGGACAGGGGTAGTCGGGGAGCAGTACTTC. Amino acids: CSGGTGVVGEQYF.

V gene TRBV5-1 combines with J gene TRBJ1-1; D is uncertain. V shed 3 bases and J shed 10 bases, with 13 bases lying between them. CDR1 and CDR2 from the germline V gene are SGHRS and YFSETQ. The CDR3 has 12 residues. The CDR3 DNA follows: TGCGCCAGCAGCTACTTGGAGGGAATAGCTTTCTTT. As protein: CASSYLEGIAFF. Filled out from reference TRBV5-1 and TRBJ1-1, the complete variable domain reads KAGVTQTPRYLIKTRGQQVTLSCSPISGHRSVSWYQQTPGQGLQFLFEYFSETQRNKGNFPGRFSGRQFSNSRSEMNVSTLELGDSALYLCASSYLEGIAFFGQGTRLTVV.

Concerning this clonotype: At one boundary the junction diverges from the germline segment, which might be a read error. The chain employs TRBV5-4 and TRBJ1-6, with D possibly being TRBD1 (5 bases). The CDR3 contains 16 residues. Germline CDR1 and CDR2: SGHNT and YYREEE (reference sequence). The CDR3 region is CASTLVDSSYNSPLHF. The DNA for the CDR3 is TGTGCCAGCACCTTGGTTGACAGCTCCTATAATTCACCCCTCCACTTT.

The V and J genes are TRBV9 and TRBJ2-2, with TRBD2 as a possible D gene (5 bases). CDR1 is SGDLS, CDR2 YYNGEE, per germline. V gave up 5 bases and J gave up 5 bases, with 10 bases separating them. CDR3 length: 13 amino acids. CDR3 protein: CASRPRVTGELFF. The CDR3 region has the DNA TGTGCCAGCAGACCGAGGGTTACCGGGGAGCTGTTTTTT.

This clonotype occurred many times. V is TRBV30 and J is TRBJ1-2; weak D call: TRBD1 (5 bases). V lost 0 bases to trimming and J lost 7 bases, with 6 bases between them. This CDR3 has 11 amino acids. CDR1 GTSNPN and CDR2 SVGIG come from the germline V gene (reference sequence). The CDR3 loop reads CAWSVGVGYTF. CDR3 nucleotides: TGTGCCTGGAGTGTAGGGGTTGGCTACACCTTC.

A word on this clonotype: A read error is possible here, since a much larger clone lies one base away. The chain couples TRBV12-3 or TRBV12-4 to TRBJ2-3, with no clear D. The CDR3 length is 10 residues. The CDR3 here is CATSSGTQYF. DNA for the CDR3: TGTGCAACGTCATCAGGTACGCAGTATTTT.

This chain connects TRBV24-1 to TRBJ1-5, with 8 bases that match TRBD1. V lost 4 bases, J lost 6 bases, and 10 bases stayed unmatched. This CDR3 region has 16 residues. Germline V gene sequence: CDR1 KGHDR, CDR2 SFDVKD. DNA for the CDR3: TGTGCCACCAGTGACACCGGGACAGGAGTTGCTCAGCCCCAGCATTTT. Translating gives CATSDTGTGVAQPQHF.

This clonotype has more than one count but fewer than ten. V usage is TRBV28 and J usage is TRBJ1-1, with D hard to call. Germline lookup yields CDR1 MDHEN and CDR2 SYDVKM. The CDR3 is made up of 10 amino acids. V was trimmed by 8 bases and J by 6 bases, leaving 7 bases between them. Here the CDR3 DNA reads TGTGCCAGCCTTGGGGCTGAAGCTTTCTTT. Translating it yields CASLGAEAFF.

The J gene is TRBJ2-5, the V gene TRBV10-3, with 11 nucleotides matching TRBD2. Germline trimming cut 2 bases from V and 3 bases from J; bases unmatched to any gene: 5. This CDR3 region has 16 residues. Germline values: CDR1 ENHRY, CDR2 SYGVKD. The CDR3 nucleotides are TGTGCCATCAGTGAGGCCGGGACTAGCGGAGAAGAGACCCAGTACTTC. This encodes CAISEAGTSGEETQYF.

This clonotype was seen a few times. The chain recombines TRBV29-1 with TRBJ2-7; maybe TRBD1 (5 bases). Germline assignment: CDR1 SQVTM and CDR2 ANQGSEA. This CDR3 has 13 amino acids. Trimming shortened V by 3 bases and J by 2 bases, and 11 bases separated the two germline ends. In nucleotides, the CDR3 is TGCAGCGTTGACGGACAATCACCCTACGAGCAGTACTTC. Translated, it gives CSVDGQSPYEQYF.

V is TRBV12-3 or TRBV12-4 and J is TRBJ2-1; no firm D call. V was clipped by 6 bases and J by 8 bases, with 11 bases between them. The CDR3 runs 12 residues. The CDR3 DNA follows: TGTGCCAGCAGCTTCCTTTACGATGAGCAGTTCTTC. The encoded protein is CASSFLYDEQFF.

The J gene is TRBJ2-5, the V gene TRBV29-1; no clear D gene. The CDR3 is made up of 11 amino acids. V gave up 7 bases and J gave up 2 bases, with 8 bases separating them. Per the germline V gene, CDR1 is SQVTM and CDR2 is ANQGSEA. The CDR3 region is CSGGTQETQYF. CDR3 in DNA: TGCAGCGGGGGAACACAAGAGACCCAGTACTTC.

This clonotype was detected ten times or more. The chain couples TRBV9 to TRBJ2-1; no clear D gene. The germline CDR1 and CDR2 sequences are SGDLS and YYNGEE. With 3 bases removed from V and 8 bases from J, the gap between germline ends came to 30 bases. CDR3 size: 19 residues. The chain's CDR3 is CASSEQPYYTDPTVDEQFF. The CDR3 nucleotides are TGTGCCAGCAGCGAACAACCCTATTACACGGACCCTACCGTAGATGAGCAGTTCTTC.